This T cell receptor (beta chain) originates from a study of blood T cell repertoires in COVID-19. Study at large: From the United States, Italy and Spain came samples of acute and convalescent COVID-19. Sources were T cells, B-cell-depleted T cells, or PBMCs; the material itself was cDNA or gDNA.

The CDR3 extends over 15 amino acids. The germline gives CDR1 SNHLY, CDR2 FYNNEI. V shed 2 bases, J shed 2 bases, and the junction held 2 bases outside the gene matches. In the original processing: Reference gene primer amplification yielded estimated nucleated cell counts. The protocol was immunoSEQ multiplex PCR, while the TCRdb copy is restricted to in-frame clones and leaves out a portion. That table gives V, J and clone size, and the DNA gave D and trimming. The sample lists approximately 72,000 clones; about 85% were seen once. Only a few counts were recorded for this clone. Sequenced: peripheral blood. The gene calls are TRBV2 and TRBJ2-5; 10 nucleotides line up with TRBD2. The sequence was collected from a woman aged 80 or older with active or convalescent COVID-19. The CDR3 DNA reads TGTGCCAGCAGTGAACCAGCGGGGGGGCAAGAGACCCAGTACTTC. It is translated as CASSEPAGGQETQYF.